Given below is one T cell receptor beta chain in context. This entry belongs to a study of cytomegalovirus exposure and HLA in healthy donors. The PCR ran on 60 Vbeta and 13 Jbeta primers. Clones were sequenced by immunoSEQ multiplex PCR, and TCRdb holds only the in-frame ones, with some missing. Seen here are approximately 170,000 clones, 65% to 90% observed once, and the top ten hold under 3%. V shed 5 bases and J 0 bases; nucleotides not matched to a gene: 5. Germline assignment: CDR1 SGHVS and CDR2 FNYEAQ. The CDR3 contains 17 residues. The V and J genes are TRBV7-6 and TRBJ2-6; TRBD1 aligns across 9 bases. This receptor was taken from a male donor in good health and CMV-seronegative. Specimen: PBMCs. The CDR3 DNA sequence: TGTGCCAGCAGCCCGGGACAGGGTAACTCTGGGGCCAACGTCCTGACTTTC. Its translation is CASSPGQGNSGANVLTF.